These T cell receptor beta chains were read from a single sample in a study of shared clonotypes between healthy human individuals. TCRdb's copy holds only in-frame clones and misses some; the assay was immunoSEQ multiplex PCR. Of about 2.3 million clones listed, about 90% are singletons. The specimen sequenced was naive CD4+ T cells from PBMCs. These receptors all stem from a man aged 18-30 years in good health. Some clones in this sample may be carry-over from other donors' samples. Each CDR3 is given with its conserved first and last residue. Part of the rows lack a size; the others show once, few, many or a class for expanded clones.

V gene	J gene	clone size	CDR3 protein
TRBV11-2	TRBJ2-7	once	CASSLLPYEQYF
TRBV25-1	TRBJ2-1	.	CASSELRDHNEQFF
TRBV10-3	TRBJ1-2	.	CAISQGQGDDGYTF
TRBV6-1	TRBJ2-7	.	CALGTIYEQYF
TRBV7-3	TRBJ2-3	.	CASSLFADTQYF
TRBV7-8	TRBJ2-2	.	CASSFFAGAANTGELFF
TRBV4-3	TRBJ2-2	.	CASSQGGGRNTGELFF
TRBV28	TRBJ1-5	.	CASSLNAPSNQHF
TRBV27	TRBJ2-6	.	CASSSPQGLRGSGANVLTF
TRBV2	TRBJ2-5	.	CASSDDTLPETQYF
TRBV6-6	TRBJ1-3	.	CASSYVGGLGNTIYF
TRBV19	TRBJ1-2	.	CASRGQTNYGYTF
TRBV25-1	TRBJ1-2	.	CASSARQGRLNYGYTF
TRBV10-3	TRBJ1-1	.	CAIRAGGGTEAFF
TRBV4-1	TRBJ1-6	.	CASSYLGNKDSPLHF
TRBV5-1	TRBJ1-4	.	CASSLGLPERNEKLFF
TRBV11-2	TRBJ2-1	.	CASSLGLSGRDEQFF
TRBV4-3	TRBJ1-2	.	CASSQDDPGAHGYTF
TRBV12-5	TRBJ1-5	.	CASGLVNWDSNQPQHF
TRBV2	TRBJ2-6	.	CASSEARSSGANVLTF
TRBV15	TRBJ2-6	.	CATSSLTGSGANVLTF
TRBV19	TRBJ1-1	.	CASSSERNRHAEAFF
TRBV19	TRBJ2-1	.	CASSTRPGNEQFF
TRBV6-5	TRBJ1-1	.	CASNSLQGYTEAFF
TRBV5-1	TRBJ1-1	few	CASSLAGTENTEAFF
TRBV18	TRBJ2-7	.	CASSQTPGTTSYEQYF
TRBV5-1	TRBJ1-6	.	CASSLESSRGSPLHF
TRBV5-1	TRBJ2-1	.	CASSTSGQGTSEQFF
TRBV14	TRBJ2-7	.	CASSSGNLYEQYF
TRBV6-5	TRBJ1-2	.	CATGLGNYGYTF
TRBV2	TRBJ2-1	.	CASGTYGLGEQFF
TRBV5-1	TRBJ2-3	.	CASSPGGTGADTQYF
TRBV11-2	TRBJ1-4	.	CASSEGQGITEKLFF
TRBV6-1	TRBJ1-1	.	CASSSMNTEAFF
TRBV5-4	TRBJ2-3	.	CASSLAVPGGDTQYF